A selection of T cell receptor beta chains follows, all from one sample in a study of Ad26.COV2.S vaccination and SARS-CoV-2 variants. TCRdb's table, derived via immunoSEQ multiplex PCR, lists solely in-frame clones and lacks some. The sample comprises 250,000 to 300,000 clones, approximately 87% of which are singletons, and about 3.5% rests with the top ten. The specimen comprised peripheral blood, sampled in a trial of Ad26.COV2.S vaccine versus placebo. These TCRs come from a person aged 18-65 years who received the Ad26.COV2.S COVID-19 vaccine or a placebo. The CDR3 runs from the conserved cysteine through the conserved F or W. A D gene is named only where the DNA matches it firmly. Where a row states a size, it is once, few, many or the class of an expanded clone; other rows omit it.

D: NA
J: TRBJ1-1
V: TRBV5-1
size: NA
DNA: TGCGCCAGCAGCTTGACAGGTGAAGCTTTCTTT
CDR3: CASSLTGEAFF

D: TRBD2
J: TRBJ2-2
V: TRBV7-8
size: NA
DNA: TGTGCCAGCAGCTTAACCGGACTAGCGGGGAACGTGGAGCTGTTTTTT
CDR3: CASSLTGLAGNVELFF

D: TRBD2
J: TRBJ2-7
V: TRBV6-5
size: once
DNA: TGTGCCAGCAGTTACTCGTCTAGCGGAGAACCCTACGAGCAGTACTTC
CDR3: CASSYSSSGEPYEQYF

D: NA
J: TRBJ1-2
V: TRBV4-3
size: NA
DNA: TGCGCCAGCAGCCAAAATCAGGCGTGGGGGGCGGGCGGCTACACCTTC
CDR3: CASSQNQAWGAGGYTF

D: NA
J: TRBJ2-5
V: TRBV6-5
size: NA
DNA: TGTGCCAGCAGTTATGGGACCGGACCGTACCAAGAGACCCAGTACTTC
CDR3: CASSYGTGPYQETQYF

D: TRBD2
J: TRBJ2-3
V: TRBV14
size: NA
DNA: TGTGCCAGCAGCTCGCTAGCGGGAGGGCCTCCAGATACGCAGTATTTT
CDR3: CASSSLAGGPPDTQYF

D: NA
J: TRBJ1-2
V: TRBV6-4
size: NA
DNA: TGTGCCAGCAGTGACTCTAACACAGGGCTAAACTATGGCTACACCTTC
CDR3: CASSDSNTGLNYGYTF

D: NA
J: TRBJ2-1
V: TRBV14
size: NA
DNA: TGTGCCAGCGCCGCATTGGCGGGAATATTGGATGAGCAGTTCTTC
CDR3: CASAALAGILDEQFF

D: NA
J: TRBJ1-2
V: TRBV7-9
size: NA
DNA: TGTGCCAGCAGCTTAGAATCCACAGGGAGACACTTC
CDR3: CASSLESTGRHF

D: TRBD1
J: TRBJ2-1
V: TRBV4-1
size: NA
DNA: TGCGCCAGCAGCCAAGAAACAGGGGTTTCCTACAATGAGCAGTTCTTC
CDR3: CASSQETGVSYNEQFF

D: TRBD1
J: TRBJ2-7
V: TRBV12-5
size: few
DNA: TGTGCTAGTGGTTTCCCGGGACAGGGGGTCTACGAGCAGTACTTC
CDR3: CASGFPGQGVYEQYF

D: TRBD1
J: TRBJ2-2
V: TRBV5-1
size: NA
DNA: TGCGCCAGCAGCCTCACGACAGGGGCGTCGAACACCGGGGAGCTGTTTTTT
CDR3: CASSLTTGASNTGELFF

D: NA
J: TRBJ2-7
V: TRBV29-1
size: NA
DNA: TGCAGCGTTGATTGGGGGGGCGCGGAGCAGTACTTC
CDR3: CSVDWGGAEQYF

D: TRBD1
J: TRBJ2-7
V: TRBV11-1
size: NA
DNA: TGTGCCAGCAGCTTATTCGGACAGGGGTCCGAGCAGTACTTC
CDR3: CASSLFGQGSEQYF

D: TRBD2
J: TRBJ2-5
V: TRBV10-2
size: NA
DNA: TGCGCCAGCAGACCCAGCGGGGCCTTGGTGGAGACCCAGTACTTC
CDR3: CASRPSGALVETQYF

D: NA
J: TRBJ2-2
V: TRBV9
size: NA
DNA: TGTGCCAGCAGCGTAGTAAACGGGGAGCTGTTTTTT
CDR3: CASSVVNGELFF

D: TRBD2
J: TRBJ2-1
V: TRBV11-2
size: NA
DNA: TGTGCCAGCAGCTTAGTGGCTAGCGGGAGTTTTGAGCAGTTCTTC
CDR3: CASSLVASGSFEQFF

D: TRBD1
J: TRBJ1-6
V: TRBV30
size: NA
DNA: TGTGCCTGGAGTCTCGGGACAGGGAATTCACCCCTCCACTTT
CDR3: CAWSLGTGNSPLHF

D: TRBD2
J: TRBJ2-2
V: TRBV10-3
size: NA
DNA: TGTGCCATCAGTGGGGGACTAGCGGGAGGTCCGAACACCGGGGAGCTGTTTTTT
CDR3: CAISGGLAGGPNTGELFF

D: NA
J: TRBJ1-1
V: TRBV4-2
size: NA
DNA: TGTGCCAGCAGCCACCCCGAGAACACTGAAGCTTTCTTT
CDR3: CASSHPENTEAFF

D: NA
J: TRBJ1-2
V: TRBV5-4
size: NA
DNA: TGTGCCAGCAGCTTAGAAGGGTACGGCTACACCTTC
CDR3: CASSLEGYGYTF

D: NA
J: TRBJ1-2
V: TRBV7-3
size: NA
DNA: TGTGCCAGCAGCTTAGGAGGGGAAGGCTACACCTTC
CDR3: CASSLGGEGYTF

D: TRBD2
J: TRBJ2-1
V: TRBV11-2
size: NA
DNA: TGTGCCAGCAGCTTAGCGCGGGGGTACAATGAGCAGTTCTTC
CDR3: CASSLARGYNEQFF

D: NA
J: TRBJ1-1
V: TRBV30
size: NA
DNA: TGTGCCTGGAGTGCGCTCGACAGCAACACTGAAGCTTTCTTT
CDR3: CAWSALDSNTEAFF

D: NA
J: TRBJ1-1
V: TRBV19
size: NA
DNA: TGTGCCAGTAGTCCGACTTTTTGGACTGAAGCTTTCTTT
CDR3: CASSPTFWTEAFF

D: NA
J: TRBJ2-1
V: TRBV5-4
size: NA
DNA: TGTGCCAGCAGCCCCCGAGGGGGCGGGGGAAACGAGCAGTTCTTC
CDR3: CASSPRGGGGNEQFF

D: TRBD2
J: TRBJ2-2
V: TRBV9
size: NA
DNA: TGTGCCAGCAGCGCATGGAGCGGGGGGGCAACCGGGGAGCTGTTTTTT
CDR3: CASSAWSGGATGELFF

D: NA
J: TRBJ2-1
V: TRBV2
size: few
DNA: TGTGCCAGCAGTGAAGGAGGGTTATATTACAATGAGCAGTTCTTC
CDR3: CASSEGGLYYNEQFF

D: TRBD2
J: TRBJ2-7
V: TRBV10-2
size: once
DNA: TGCGCCAGCAGTGGACTAGCGGGGGGTACGTTGCAGTACTTC
CDR3: CASSGLAGGTLQYF

D: TRBD1
J: TRBJ1-1
V: TRBV6-2/TRBV6-3
size: NA
DNA: TGTGCCAGCAGTTACGACAGGGGGAACACTGAAGCTTTCTTT
CDR3: CASSYDRGNTEAFF

D: NA
J: TRBJ1-2
V: TRBV4-1
size: NA
DNA: TGCGCCAGCAGCCAAGTAGGTTTCAGTAAACAGGGCTACACCTTC
CDR3: CASSQVGFSKQGYTF

D: TRBD2
J: TRBJ2-5
V: TRBV7-2
size: NA
DNA: TGTGCCAGCACCCTACTAGCGGGAGGACCTGGGACCCAGTACTTC
CDR3: CASTLLAGGPGTQYF

D: NA
J: TRBJ2-5
V: TRBV5-1
size: NA
DNA: TGCGCCAGCAGTTTTCGGGGGGCGGGAGAGACCCAGTACTTC
CDR3: CASSFRGAGETQYF

D: NA
J: TRBJ2-1
V: TRBV10-3
size: NA
DNA: TGTGCCATCAGTGAGTCGCGAGGGATCGAAAAAAATGAGCAGTTCTTC
CDR3: CAISESRGIEKNEQFF

D: TRBD2
J: TRBJ2-5
V: TRBV9
size: NA
DNA: TGTGCCAGCAGCCCCGGGGTAGCGGGGGGCCTCCAAGAGACCCAGTACTTC
CDR3: CASSPGVAGGLQETQYF

D: NA
J: TRBJ1-4
V: TRBV6-1
size: few
DNA: TGTGCCAGCAGTGAAGCGACGGCTAATGAAAAACTGTTTTTT
CDR3: CASSEATANEKLFF

D: NA
J: TRBJ1-2
V: TRBV6-2/TRBV6-3
size: NA
DNA: TGTGCCAGCAGCCGAACCGGTGCGTTGGGGTCCCACTATGGCTACACCTTC
CDR3: CASSRTGALGSHYGYTF

D: NA
J: TRBJ1-2
V: TRBV7-2
size: NA
DNA: TGTGCCAGCAGCTTAGGACGGCAGGGGCACGGCTACACCTTC
CDR3: CASSLGRQGHGYTF

D: TRBD1
J: TRBJ1-2
V: TRBV5-1
size: NA
DNA: TGCGCCAGCAGCGGCACAGGGGGCCTGGCTAACTATGGCTACACCTTC
CDR3: CASSGTGGLANYGYTF

D: TRBD1
J: TRBJ2-7
V: TRBV18
size: NA
DNA: TGTGCCAGCTCACCCGGGACAGGGGGCCGCGAGCAGTACTTC
CDR3: CASSPGTGGREQYF

D: NA
J: TRBJ1-6
V: TRBV9
size: NA
DNA: TGTGCCAGCAGCCCGGGGGGCTATAATTCACCCCTCCACTTT
CDR3: CASSPGGYNSPLHF

D: NA
J: TRBJ2-5
V: TRBV3-1/TRBV3-2
size: NA
DNA: TGTGCCAGCAGCCGAGGGGCGAACGGCGAGGAGACCCAGTACTTC
CDR3: CASSRGANGEETQYF

D: NA
J: TRBJ2-2
V: TRBV7-9
size: few
DNA: TGTGCCAGCAGCCCGGAGGCGAACACCGGGGAGCTGTTTTTT
CDR3: CASSPEANTGELFF

D: NA
J: TRBJ1-1
V: TRBV4-2
size: NA
DNA: TGTGCCAGCAGCCAAAACAGGAAGACTGAAGCTTTCTTT
CDR3: CASSQNRKTEAFF

D: NA
J: TRBJ1-5
V: TRBV9
size: NA
DNA: TGTGCCAGCAGCCGCTCCCCCGGTCAGCCCCAGCATTTT
CDR3: CASSRSPGQPQHF

D: NA
J: TRBJ1-5
V: TRBV18
size: once
DNA: TGTGCCAGCTCACCATTGAGGGCGGGGGGCAATCAGCCCCAGCATTTT
CDR3: CASSPLRAGGNQPQHF

D: NA
J: TRBJ2-7
V: TRBV7-9
size: few
DNA: TGTGCCAGCAGCTTATTTCCCGGGGGAAGCACCAGGTACGAGCAGTACTTC
CDR3: CASSLFPGGSTRYEQYF

D: NA
J: TRBJ1-1
V: TRBV7-2
size: NA
DNA: TGTGCCAGCAGCTTAATATTCTCGTTCGGGAACACTGAAGCTTTCTTT
CDR3: CASSLIFSFGNTEAFF

D: NA
J: TRBJ2-7
V: TRBV29-1
size: NA
DNA: TGCAGCGTCCTATCCCAGACAGTATCCTACGAGCAGTACTTC
CDR3: CSVLSQTVSYEQYF

D: TRBD1
J: TRBJ1-2
V: TRBV7-2
size: NA
DNA: TGTGCCAGCAGCTTTCGAGGACAGGGAAGCCAATATGGCTACACCTTC
CDR3: CASSFRGQGSQYGYTF

D: NA
J: TRBJ1-1
V: TRBV30
size: NA
DNA: TGTGCCTGGAGTGTTACGGGGGACACTGAAGCTTTCTTT
CDR3: CAWSVTGDTEAFF